The 32 T cell receptor beta chains reported below all come from one sample, sequenced in a study of T cell responses to AZD1222 COVID-19 vaccine. The protocol was immunoSEQ multiplex PCR, while the TCRdb copy is restricted to in-frame clones and leaves out a portion. The table lists 70,000 to 95,000 clones, 85% to 90% of them singletons. Sequenced material: peripheral blood, taken 28 days after the second AZD1222 dose. These receptors came from an adult who received the AZD1222 COVID-19 vaccine.

The chain couples TRBV3-1 (or the pseudogene TRBV3-2) to TRBJ1-3; 7 nucleotides agree with TRBD1. Germline lookup yields CDR1 LGHDT and CDR2 YNNKEL (reference sequence). This CDR3 has 15 amino acids. The junction had 3 bases not matched to a gene; V was cut back by 0 bases and J by 4 bases. This CDR3 is CASSQDSTGGNTIYF. For the CDR3, the DNA is TGTGCCAGCAGCCAAGATTCGACAGGGGGAAACACCATATATTTT.

J is TRBJ2-1 and V is TRBV5-4; D is tentatively TRBD1 or TRBD2 (5 bases each). From germline, CDR1 is SGHNT and CDR2 YYREEE (reference sequence). This CDR3 is 14 amino acids long. V dropped 5 bases and J dropped 6 bases, with 15 bases sitting between them. The CDR3 reads CASREGTDTNEQFF. The CDR3 DNA sequence: TGTGCCAGCAGAGAAGGGACGGACACCAATGAGCAGTTCTTC.

V gene TRBV3-1 (or the pseudogene TRBV3-2) combines with J gene TRBJ1-2; D uncertain. V lost 5 bases to trimming and J lost 4 bases, with 11 bases between them. Per the germline V gene, CDR1 is LGHDT and CDR2 is YNNKEL (reference sequence). The CDR3 has 13 residues. This chain's CDR3 is CASSSRIGYGYTF. CDR3 sequence (DNA): TGTGCCAGCAGCTCCCGGATAGGCTATGGCTACACCTTC.

This clone was seen a handful of times. The J gene is TRBJ1-6, the V gene TRBV19, with D unresolved. The CDR3 has 15 residues. With 7 bases removed from V and 0 bases from J, the gap between germline ends came to 10 bases. CDR1 and CDR2 from the germline V gene are LNHDA and SQIVND (reference sequence). The DNA for the CDR3 is TGTGCCAGTACTCGGGCAGACTCCTATAATTCACCCCTCCACTTT. This codes for CASTRADSYNSPLHF.

This chain uses TRBV7-6 with TRBJ2-5, with D possibly being TRBD1 or TRBD2 (6 bases each). The CDR3 has 16 amino acids. V was pared by 1 base and J by 5 bases, with 17 bases between. Germline values: CDR1 SGHVS, CDR2 FNYEAQ. This CDR3 is CASSLVGGRFTETQYF. In DNA, the CDR3 is TGTGCCAGCAGCTTAGTTGGGGGGCGTTTTACGGAGACCCAGTACTTC.

The chain links TRBV4-2 to TRBJ2-1, with TRBD2 matching over 11 bases. From germline, CDR1 is LGHNA and CDR2 YNFKEQ. The CDR3 has 15 amino acids. With 4 bases clipped from V and 7 bases from J, the junction kept 6 bases outside the gene matches. The CDR3 reads CASSLGLADGNEQFF. The CDR3 DNA reads as TGTGCCAGCAGCCTGGGACTAGCGGATGGGAATGAGCAGTTCTTC.

The genes are TRBV6-5 and TRBJ1-3, with 8 bases lining up with TRBD1. The CDR3 loop spans 15 amino acids. J was trimmed by 1 base and V by 6 bases; bases with no gene match: 5. Germline-derived CDR1 and CDR2 are MNHEY and SVGAGI. This CDR3 reads CASSRNRGSGNTIYF. Written as DNA, the CDR3 is TGTGCCAGCAGCAGGAACAGGGGGTCTGGAAACACCATATATTTT.

This chain uses TRBV5-3 with TRBJ1-2; D is possibly TRBD1 (5 bases). TRBV5-3 is placed among ORFs of uncertain function. Trimming took off 4 bases at V and 6 bases at J, with 19 bases between the two ends. The CDR3 runs 15 residues. In nucleotides, the CDR3 is TGTGCCAGAAGCCTTCGAGCCGGGGCAAGAGATGGCTACACCTTC. Its protein product is CARSLRAGARDGYTF.

The V and J genes are TRBV15 and TRBJ2-1, with 12 bases matching TRBD2. J gave up 8 bases and V 3 bases, and 8 bases lay outside the gene matches. The CDR3 totals 16 residues. CDR1 and CDR2 (germline): LNHNV, YYDKDF (reference sequence). The CDR3, as DNA: TGTGCCACCAGCAGGTTTCCCGGGACTAGCGGGTATGAGCAGTTCTTC. Translated: CATSRFPGTSGYEQFF.

This rearrangement joins TRBV7-6 to TRBJ2-7; tentative D call: TRBD1 (5 bases). CDR1 SGHVS and CDR2 FNYEAQ come from the germline V gene. The CDR3 is 14 residues long. Trimming left V 3 bases short and J 7 bases short, with 16 bases between. CDR3 bases: TGTGCCAGCAGCTTGGGGCAGCCAAAAGGGGAGCAGTACTTC. Protein product: CASSLGQPKGEQYF.

This clone was found once. This chain connects TRBV18 to TRBJ1-2; tentatively, D is TRBD1 (5 bases). This CDR3 region has 15 residues. CDR1 KGHSH and CDR2 LQKENI come from the germline V gene. The V end was cut by 0 bases, the J end by 0 bases, with 8 bases between. The CDR3 is CASSPPDTSNYGYTF. Here the CDR3 DNA reads TGTGCCAGCTCACCACCGGACACATCTAACTATGGCTACACCTTC.

The chain employs TRBV3-1 (or the pseudogene TRBV3-2) and TRBJ1-4; D unclear. CDR1 and CDR2 (germline): LGHDT, YNNKEL (reference sequence). Trimming took 1 base from V and 8 from J, leaving 17 bases between them. The CDR3 is made up of 16 amino acids. CDR3 coding DNA: TGTGCCAGCAGCCAAGGGACGGACGCCATAGGGGAAAAACTGTTTTTT. This codes for CASSQGTDAIGEKLFF.

This clone appeared a few times. V gene TRBV10-3 combines with J gene TRBJ1-2; possibly TRBD1 for D (5 bases). Germline values: CDR1 ENHRY, CDR2 SYGVKD. CDR3 length: 14 amino acids. Trimming removed 0 bases at V and 2 bases at J, with 7 bases between. The CDR3 region has the DNA TGTGCCATCAGTGAGTCGGACAAAAACTATGGCTACACCTTC. It yields the protein CAISESDKNYGYTF.

The chain combines TRBV5-1 with TRBJ2-7; TRBD2 matches at 12 bases. V lost 0 bases to trimming and J lost 0 bases; unmatched junction nucleotides: 10. CDR1 is SGHRS, CDR2 YFSETQ, per germline. CDR3 size: 19 residues. The CDR3 region has the DNA TGCGCCAGCAGCTTGGAGGGACTAGCGGGCCGTAGGAGCTCCTACGAGCAGTACTTC. This gives the protein CASSLEGLAGRRSSYEQYF. The whole variable domain, remainder taken from reference TRBV5-1 and TRBJ2-7, is KAGVTQTPRYLIKTRGQQVTLSCSPISGHRSVSWYQQTPGQGLQFLFEYFSETQRNKGNFPGRFSGRQFSNSRSEMNVSTLELGDSALYLCASSLEGLAGRRSSYEQYFGPGTRLTVT.

The DNA of the CDR3 is TGTGCCAGCAGTCTCCGGACAGGGGGTGGGACTGAAGCTTTCTTT. It codes for CASSLRTGGGTEAFF. The chain joins TRBV2 to TRBJ1-1, with TRBD1 matching 10 bases. The V and J ends lost 5 bases and 5 bases, in that order; junction bases with no gene match: 8. The germline V gene encodes CDR1 SNHLY and CDR2 FYNNEI. The CDR3 extends over 15 amino acids.

J is TRBJ2-1 and V is TRBV18; 10 positions agree with TRBD2. Trimming removed 5 bases from V and 7 bases from J; junction bases left unmatched: 8. The length of the CDR3 is 15 residues. Germline CDR1 KGHSH, CDR2 LQKENI. CDR3 nucleotide sequence: TGTGCCAGCTCAGTCCCGGGACTAGCGAGGAATGAGCAGTTCTTC. This gives the protein CASSVPGLARNEQFF.

The gene calls are TRBV19 and TRBJ1-2, with 8 positions matching TRBD1. The CDR3 loop spans 14 amino acids. V lost 6 bases to trimming and J lost 4 bases; unmatched junction nucleotides: 7. Per germline, CDR1 LNHDA and CDR2 SQIVND (reference sequence). The CDR3 DNA reads TGTGCCAGTAGCCAACAGGGGGAAGGCTATGGCTACACCTTC. Protein: CASSQQGEGYGYTF.

The rearrangement joins TRBV18 to TRBJ1-4; 7 bases align to TRBD1. V gave up 4 bases and J gave up 0 bases; unmatched junction bases: 5. This CDR3 is built from 16 residues. CDR1 is KGHSH, CDR2 LQKENI, per germline. Here the CDR3 DNA reads TGTGCCAGCTCACTAAGGGGACAGACAACTAATGAAAAACTGTTTTTT. Its protein product is CASSLRGQTTNEKLFF.

The chain has TRBV3-1 (or the pseudogene TRBV3-2) and TRBJ1-4, with a weak D call TRBD1 (6 bases). The length of the CDR3 is 15 residues. V was shortened by 1 base and J by 4 bases, with 10 bases between the two germline ends. In germline, CDR1 is LGHDT, CDR2 YNNKEL (reference sequence). Here the CDR3 reads CASSQATGSNEKLFF. The CDR3 nucleotides are TGTGCCAGCAGCCAAGCGACAGGAAGTAATGAAAAACTGTTTTTT.

This chain connects TRBV5-6 to TRBJ2-5, with 9 bases that match TRBD1. In germline, CDR1 is SGHDT, CDR2 YYEEEE. Trimming cost V 3 bases and J 3 bases; bases outside gene matches: 9. The CDR3 has 16 amino acids. CDR3 coding DNA: TGTGCCAGCAGCTCTTTGGGACAGGGAAGTGAAGAGACCCAGTACTTC. The encoded protein is CASSSLGQGSEETQYF.

The DNA for the CDR3 is TGTGCCAGCAGTTTATCTGAGGGGAGGCAGCCCCAGCATTTT. Protein product: CASSLSEGRQPQHF. The chain recombines TRBV27 with TRBJ1-5, with D possibly matching TRBD1 (5 bases). Germline V gene lookup returns CDR1 MNHEY and CDR2 SMNVEV (reference sequence). Trimming took off 0 bases at V and 7 bases at J, with 10 bases between the two ends. This CDR3 contains 14 residues.

CDR3 in DNA: TGCGCCAGCAGCTTGGTGTCTAGCGGGGCAGGTGAGCAGTTCTTC. This gives the protein CASSLVSSGAGEQFF. The chain employs TRBV5-1 and TRBJ2-1; 9 positions match TRBD2. The CDR3 loop spans 15 amino acids. The junction had 7 bases not matched to a gene; V was cut back by 0 bases and J by 9 bases. From germline, CDR1 is SGHRS and CDR2 YFSETQ.

This clone was detected only once. The chain joins TRBV27 to TRBJ2-3; D unclear. CDR3 length equals 14 residues. Per germline, CDR1 MNHEY and CDR2 SMNVEV (reference sequence). Trimming took off 4 bases at V and 0 bases at J, with 8 bases between the two ends. CDR3 DNA: TGTGCCAGCAGTTATACGTATAGCACAGATACGCAGTATTTT. Protein: CASSYTYSTDTQYF.

V gene TRBV7-3 combines with J gene TRBJ1-1; TRBD1 aligns across 8 bases. Trimming removed 6 bases from V and 6 bases from J; junction bases left unmatched: 6. This CDR3 region has 13 residues. Germline V gene sequence: CDR1 SGHTA, CDR2 FQGTGA. The chain's CDR3 is CASRQTTGAEAFF. The DNA of the CDR3 is TGTGCCAGCAGGCAGACGACAGGGGCTGAAGCTTTCTTT.

This chain joins TRBV7-2 and TRBJ2-2, with 8 bases fitting TRBD1. The germline V gene encodes CDR1 SGHTA and CDR2 FQGNSA. The CDR3 sequence is 16 residues long. V trimming: 6 bases; J trimming: 6 bases; junction bases outside the gene matches: 12. The CDR3 DNA reads as TGTGCCAGCAGTCGACAGGGGACCCTCGTTCCCGGGGAGCTGTTTTTT. It translates to CASSRQGTLVPGELFF.

V and J are TRBV18 and TRBJ1-1, with TRBD1 matching over 8 bases. The CDR3 is 16 amino acids. V shed 3 bases, J shed 4 bases, and the junction held 10 bases outside the gene matches. Germline-derived CDR1 and CDR2 are KGHSH and LQKENI. CDR3 amino acids: CASSPLPTGDSTEAFF. Here the CDR3 DNA reads TGTGCCAGCTCACCCCTCCCGACAGGGGATAGCACTGAAGCTTTCTTT. Full variable domain (missing parts from reference TRBV18 and TRBJ1-1): NAGVMQNPRHLVRRRGQEARLRCSPMKGHSHVYWYRQLPEEGLKFMVYLQKENIIDESGMPKERFSAEFPKEGPSILRIQQVVRGDSAAYFCASSPLPTGDSTEAFFGQGTRLTVV.

The V and J genes are TRBV24-1 and TRBJ2-5, with TRBD2 identical over 10 bases. This CDR3 spans 12 amino acids. The germline V gene encodes CDR1 KGHDR and CDR2 SFDVKD. The V gene end was trimmed by 12 bases and the J gene end by 5 bases; junction bases not matched to a gene: 5. The chain's CDR3 is CASSGGAETQYF. CDR3 nucleotide sequence: TGTGCCTCGAGCGGGGGGGCCGAGACCCAGTACTTC.

The chain is built from TRBV3-1 (or the pseudogene TRBV3-2) and TRBJ1-2, with D unresolved. The CDR3 has 16 amino acids. Germline-derived CDR1 and CDR2 are LGHDT and YNNKEL (reference sequence). The V end lost 1 base, the J end lost 0 bases, and 12 bases lay between the germline ends. CDR3 sequence reads: CASSQVGQSPNYGYTF. The CDR3 region has the DNA TGTGCCAGCAGCCAAGTTGGGCAATCCCCTAACTATGGCTACACCTTC.

The gene calls are TRBV7-9 and TRBJ1-5, with D possibly TRBD1 on 6 matching bases. The CDR3 contains 15 residues. V shed 3 bases and J shed 4 bases, with 13 bases lying between them. The germline V gene encodes CDR1 SEHNR and CDR2 FQNEAQ (reference sequence). The chain's CDR3 is CASSLGVGTNQPQHF. In nucleotides, the CDR3 is TGTGCCAGCAGCTTGGGGGTGGGGACAAATCAGCCCCAGCATTTT.

The chain joins TRBV25-1 to TRBJ1-4; 7 positions match TRBD1. CDR1 MGHDK and CDR2 SYGVNS come from the germline V gene. Trimming took 5 bases from V and 7 from J; bases not matched to a gene: 7. CDR3 size: 14 residues. This CDR3 is CASSKQGRGEKLFF. CDR3 nucleotides: TGTGCCAGCAGTAAACAGGGGAGAGGTGAAAAACTGTTTTTT.

The J gene is TRBJ1-1, the V gene TRBV19; TRBD1 is a possible D gene (5 bases). From germline, CDR1 is LNHDA and CDR2 SQIVND (reference sequence). Trimming shortened V by 3 bases and J by 7 bases, and 9 bases separated the two germline ends. The CDR3 extends over 12 amino acids. As DNA, the CDR3 is TGTGCCAGTAGTATTGGGGGTTTTGAAGCTTTCTTT. Protein: CASSIGGFEAFF.

The rearrangement uses TRBV5-4 and TRBJ2-2; 8 bases map to TRBD1. The CDR3 runs 15 residues. Germline CDR1 reads SGHNT; CDR2 reads YYREEE (reference sequence). With 4 bases clipped from V and 0 bases from J, the junction kept 2 bases outside the gene matches. The CDR3 nucleotides read TGTGCCAGCAGCCCAGGGGGCGCGAACACCGGGGAGCTGTTTTTT. Its translation is CASSPGGANTGELFF.